This T cell receptor beta chain appears in the sequencing data of a study of blood T cells in healthy people across ages (dated by TCRdb to 2015 to 2017). For the study in its entirety: In model experiments, template switching captured about one uniquely barcoded TCR beta cDNA molecule for every two T cells. The study measured age-related changes in TCR beta repertoire diversity using deep sequencing normalized with unique cDNA molecular identifiers. The donors were split into four age groups: young (average 16 years), middle-aged (39), aged (more than 60) and long-lived (under 85). To avoid experimental bias, donors of different ages were randomly spread across the sequencing lanes. The study analyzed two additional independent replicas of 1 million unique cDNA reads from the same blood draw for two donors, one aged 18 to 29 and one aged 80 or older. What the study reported, not specific to this receptor: Estimates of total diversity based on one million sequenced T cells were regarded as lower bounds and as underestimates. Observed TCR beta diversity correlated strongly with the percentage of naive T cells measured by flow cytometry. Because donor CMV infection status was unknown, age-related changes in expanded clonotypes were potentially confounded. Because profiling used bulk unsorted PBMCs, naive and antigen-experienced compartments could not be compared conclusively. Observed TCR beta diversity per million T cells fell roughly linearly with age, and a significant reduction was already apparent by age roughly 41. Compared with the aged group, the long-lived group had more naive CD4+ T cells, fewer expanded clones and increased TCR diversity, a pattern suggesting age selection.

The library was generated by 5' RACE. The reads were generated on an Illumina HiSeq 2500. The second PCR ran for about 7 to 11 cycles and used a J-beta primer mix along with a sample-barcoded 5' primer. A template-switch 5' adaptor carrying 12 random nucleotides introduced a unique molecular identifier onto each TCR beta cDNA molecule. At least 3 million CDR3-containing paired-end reads were obtained from each sample. First-strand cDNA was synthesized from all RNA with the Mint cDNA synthesis kit, primed by a TRBC-specific oligonucleotide. Following uracil-DNA glycosylase treatment, a first 18-cycle PCR with universal primers M1SS and BC2_uni_R was performed on all cDNA. From the authors' description of their analysis: For normalization, 1 million high-quality reads, each with a distinct molecular identifier, were randomly selected from each sample. Reads sharing molecular identifiers were discarded rather than binned into consensus sequences. MiTCR, with a Q25 quality threshold and the strictest error-elimination algorithm, was used for CDR3 identification, clonotype clustering and error correction. A nonparametric unseen species model with Euler transformation was used to estimate a lower bound on total TCR beta diversity. TCRdb reanalyzed the raw reads on its own, using fastp at Q25 for trimming and MiXCR for clone calling, and kept in-frame beta chains. Under each unique CDR3 protein, matching rows form one entry showing the most common genes and DNA. TCRdb's processing, not the authors', yielded these V and J calls. The sample data list under 800,000 distinct CDR3 sequences, and roughly 21% of these were observed just once. The ten largest clones add up to approximately 3.6% of the sample.

In its sample, this clonotype was seen a few times. Its antigen is currently not known. No clone much larger than this one lies a single base away; base qualities are absent. Donors were a few dozen systemically healthy Caucasian individuals from Russia aged about 6 to 100 years. Each donor gave approximately 9.4 milliliters of peripheral blood, drawn into EDTA-treated Vacutainer tubes. Ficoll-Paque density-gradient centrifugation was used to isolate PBMCs, with at least 6.5 million per sample. Total RNA was extracted from PBMCs with Trizol reagent, with at least 5 micrograms obtained per sample. For every donor, an aliquot of PBMCs went through flow cytometry to measure the percentages of naive CD45RAhigh/CD27high T cells. Inclusive of the bounding cysteine and phenylalanine, the CDR3 is 14 residues long. The retained sequence is limited to the CDR3, 42 bases, with the frame set at the first base. Trimming accounts for 5 bases at V and 9 bases at J, while the number of junction bases matched to no gene is 6.

This receptor was identified in a man in his 70s in good health. Sequencing was performed on blood. This chain is built from TRBV12-3 or TRBV12-4 and TRBJ2-1; 11 bases in the junction line up with TRBD2. The CDR3 protein is CASSQTSGSAEQFF. The DNA sequence reads TGTGCCAGCAGTCAAACTAGCGGGAGCGCTGAGCAGTTCTTC.